This TCR beta chain was observed in a study of T cell responses to AZD1222 COVID-19 vaccine (dated by TCRdb to the early 2020s). With respect to the entire study: TCR sequencing covered 230 to 250 trial participants: 207 given two doses of AZD1222 and 26 given two doses of MenACWY control vaccine. Enrollment into the trials was organized by age into subgroups of 18-55, 56-69 and 70-plus years, and those subgroups contained 148, 28 and 57 TCR-sequenced participants, respectively. What the work shows at the level of the full study, not this receptor alone: Conclusions about previously exposed vaccinees are limited, since just a handful of AZD1222 recipients were seropositive for SARS-CoV-2 at baseline. Vaccine-associated CD4 TCRs spanned the whole spike protein, with dominant responses in regions 160-218 and 743-854. Participants were mostly white British, with more females than males. The authors suggested clonal diversity may have been underestimated. After two AZD1222 doses, both the breadth and the depth of spike-specific TCRs were significantly higher than at day 0 and than in MenACWY recipients. Nearly half of unique spike-specific TCRs reportedly recognized epitopes outside regions mutated in the B.1.351 and B.1.1.7 variants. Because no day 14 peak-response samples were available, the repertoires could be characterized only after the peak T cell response. The 56-69-year group was small, and its depth increase did not reach significance, likely because of low power.

This clone was observed a few times. Its binding antigen is unknown. One base away there is no much larger clone; base qualities are not given. The time point label, read with the paper, signifies: about 28 days (+/-7) after the second vaccine dose. Because spike-specific TCR depth and breadth did not differ between the two schedules, AZD1222 recipients who got a second dose at roughly 4 weeks were pooled with those who got a second dose at roughly 12 weeks. Vaccinee samples came from UK trials COV001 and COV002, including a single-blind randomized controlled phase 2/3 trial of AZD1222 (ChAdOx1 nCoV-19) in healthy adults. Trial participant PBMC samples were collected at day 0 and day 28 after the second dose for TCRbeta chain sequencing. The CDR3 regions of human TCRbeta chains were subjected to immunosequencing. The paper's processing steps were these. Repertoire TCRs were checked for matches against a reference library of SARS-CoV-2-specific TCRs that had been generated using the MIRA antigen-specificity platform. Breadth meant the fraction of unique TCRs that were SARS-CoV-2-associated, whereas depth meant the fraction of total T cells that were SARS-CoV-2-associated. Using the MIRA data, every spike-specific TCR was mapped to the spike region that the TCR reacted to and assigned to either a CD4 or a CD8 class. Log10-transformed breadth and depth values were compared by one-way ANOVA with Sidak's multiple comparisons tests. Imported from immuneACCESS, the table was reduced by TCRdb to in-frame sequences with V and J called. These copies leave out some clones; in studies compared against another copy, an unresolved V gene accounts for under half, and the cause of the remainder is not known. V and J calls and clone size are as listed in that table; D and trimming were resolved from the DNA. The sample records 100,000 to 150,000 clones, approximately 85% of which are singletons. The leading ten clones occupy approximately 4.4% of the sample.

At the junction V is shortened by 0 bases and J by 7 bases; bases outside the gene matches: 5. The cysteine opens and the phenylalanine closes a CDR3 of 15 amino acids. The sequence is cut down to CDR3 DNA, 45 bases in frame from base 1. The germline V gene (reference sequence) specifies SGHNT as CDR1 and YYREEE as CDR2. The receptor was isolated from an adult who received the AZD1222 COVID-19 vaccine. Rearrangement joined TRBV5-4 to TRBJ1-5; 9 central bases correspond to TRBD1. The material sequenced was peripheral blood, taken 28 days after the second AZD1222 dose. The nucleotides read TGTGCCAGCAGCTTGGGGGGACAGGGCGACCAGCCCCAGCATTTT. It encodes CASSLGGQGDQPQHF.